Below are 17 T cell receptor beta chains sequenced from a single sample in a study of blood T cell repertoires in COVID-19. Libraries were prepared by immunoSEQ multiplex PCR; TCRdb keeps only in-frame clonotypes and omits some of them. The table has over 60,000 clones, approximately 90% seen once; the top ten hold around 2.8%. The sample was peripheral blood. Source of these receptors: a man between 65 and 80 years old with active or convalescent COVID-19.

This sequence joins TRBV19 and TRBJ2-6, with D tentatively TRBD2 (6 bases). The CDR3 runs to 15 residues. V gave up 5 bases and J gave up 2 bases, with 10 bases separating them. Germline V gene lookup returns CDR1 LNHDA and CDR2 SQIVND (reference sequence). This chain's CDR3 is CASSHGGAGANVLTF. CDR3 coding DNA: TGTGCCAGTAGTCATGGCGGGGCTGGGGCCAACGTCCTGACTTTC.

The chain carries TRBV9 and TRBJ2-1; D perhaps matches TRBD1 (6 bases). The CDR3 sequence is 14 residues long. Germline assignment: CDR1 SGDLS and CDR2 YYNGEE. V lost 8 bases to trimming and J lost 5 bases, with 17 bases between them. This CDR3 reads CASSQGQTNNEQFF. CDR3 DNA: TGTGCCAGTTCACAGGGCCAGACAAACAATGAGCAGTTCTTC.

The J gene is TRBJ1-1, the V gene TRBV9; D is undetermined. Trimming removed 3 bases from V and 11 bases from J, with 14 bases in between. Germline V gives CDR1 SGDLS, CDR2 YYNGEE. This CDR3 comprises 12 residues. CDR3 sequence reads: CASSGTSEVAFF. Written as DNA, the CDR3 is TGTGCCAGCAGCGGGACGTCGGAGGTGGCTTTCTTT.

V is TRBV11-2 and J is TRBJ2-5; D not resolved. The CDR3 runs to 14 residues. Trimming took 5 bases from V and 5 from J, leaving 15 bases between them. Germline CDR1 is SGHAT and CDR2 is FQNNGV. As DNA, the CDR3 is TGTGCCAGCAGCCCCGCGCTGTACCGGGAGACCCAGTACTTC. Translated: CASSPALYRETQYF.

This rearrangement joins TRBV5-1 to TRBJ1-1; D remains unclear. The length of the CDR3 is 13 residues. The germline CDR1 and CDR2 sequences are SGHRS and YFSETQ. V lost 2 bases to trimming and J lost 1 base, with 6 bases between them. The CDR3 is CASSFEGNTEAFF. The CDR3 DNA reads as TGCGCCAGCAGCTTCGAGGGGAACACTGAAGCTTTCTTT.

The V call is TRBV7-6, the J call TRBJ2-5; TRBD2 matches at 9 bases. This CDR3 spans 17 amino acids. V lost 1 base to trimming and J lost 1 base; unmatched junction nucleotides: 7. Germline V gives CDR1 SGHVS, CDR2 FNYEAQ. DNA of the CDR3: TGTGCCAGCAGCTTAGTGTTAGCGGGGGCCCTCCAAGAGACCCAGTACTTC. Translating gives CASSLVLAGALQETQYF. Full variable domain (rest looked up from reference TRBV7-6 and TRBJ2-5): GAGVSQSPRYKVTKRGQDVALRCDPISGHVSLYWYRQALGQGPEFLTYFNYEAQQDKSGLPNDRFSAERPEGSISTLTIQRTEQRDSAMYRCASSLVLAGALQETQYFGPGTRLLVL.

The chain is built from TRBV2 and TRBJ2-5; 8 bases map to TRBD1. Germline V lookup: CDR1 SNHLY, CDR2 FYNNEI. The CDR3 consists of 14 residues. Unmatched junction bases numbered 9, after V lost 7 bases and J lost 5 bases. CDR3 nucleotides: TGTGCCAGCATCTATGACAGGGGAAGGGAGACCCAGTACTTC. Translation: CASIYDRGRETQYF.

This clone occurred once. The CDR3 DNA reads TGCGCCAGCAGCCCCAGGGGTGGAAATCAGCCCCAGCATTTT. This gives the protein CASSPRGGNQPQHF. J is TRBJ1-5 and V is TRBV5-1; maybe TRBD1 (6 bases). Trimming took 4 bases from V and 4 from J, leaving 12 bases between them. CDR3 length: 14 amino acids. Germline V gene sequence: CDR1 SGHRS, CDR2 YFSETQ.

The chain is built from TRBV19 and TRBJ1-2; 7 bases are a match to TRBD1. V gave up 11 bases and J gave up 4 bases; unmatched junction bases: 13. The CDR3 runs 14 residues. Germline V lookup: CDR1 LNHDA, CDR2 SQIVND (reference sequence). The CDR3 nucleotides are TGTGCCTCCCAAAAGACAGGGTTAGGCTATGGCTACACCTTC. It translates to CASQKTGLGYGYTF. The whole variable domain, filled in from reference TRBV19 and TRBJ1-2, reads DGGITQSPKYLFRKEGQNVTLSCEQNLNHDAMYWYRQDPGQGLRLIYYSQIVNDFQKGDIAEGYSVSREKKESFPLTVTSAQKNPTAFYLCASQKTGLGYGYTFGSGTRLTVV.

This clone was detected once. V gene TRBV11-3 combines with J gene TRBJ2-3, with 11 positions matching TRBD2. Germline loops: CDR1 SGHNT, CDR2 YENEEA. The CDR3 runs 14 residues. V lost 6 bases and J lost 4; bases outside the gene matches: 3. The DNA of the CDR3 is TGTGCCAGCAGTACTAGCGGGAGCTCAGATACGCAGTATTTT. Its protein product is CASSTSGSSDTQYF.

This chain links TRBV5-6 with TRBJ1-2; D is unresolved. The CDR3 is made up of 12 amino acids. Trimming removed 1 base from V and 5 bases from J, with 6 bases in between. Germline lookup yields CDR1 SGHDT and CDR2 YYEEEE. The CDR3 coding sequence is TGTGCCAGCAGCTTGCCCGGGTATGGCTACACCTTC. Protein: CASSLPGYGYTF.

This sequence joins TRBV7-2 and TRBJ1-5; D is ambiguous. V shed 1 base and J shed 4 bases, with 8 bases lying between them. The CDR3 totals 14 residues. Germline V gene sequence: CDR1 SGHTA, CDR2 FQGNSA. Here the CDR3 DNA reads TGTGCCAGCAGCTTAGTGGCCGAAAATCAGCCCCAGCATTTT. Protein sequence: CASSLVAENQPQHF.

The chain couples TRBV7-8 to TRBJ2-1, with 9 bases matching TRBD2. The germline gives CDR1 SGHVS, CDR2 FQNEAQ. CDR3 length: 14 residues. The V and J ends lost 2 bases and 8 bases, in that order; junction bases with no gene match: 4. In DNA, the CDR3 is TGTGCCAGCAGCTTAATCCTAGCGGGATATGAGCAGTTCTTC. Its translation: CASSLILAGYEQFF.

The chain links TRBV10-3 to TRBJ2-3; a possible D gene is TRBD2 (7 bases). Between the trimmed V and J ends, which lost 1 base and 6 bases, there was a span of 14 bases. This CDR3 contains 15 residues. Germline CDR1 ENHRY, CDR2 SYGVKD. The CDR3, as DNA: TGTGCCATCAGTGAGTGGGGGGGCGCGTCGGATACGCAGTATTTT. Translating it yields CAISEWGGASDTQYF.

V gene TRBV2 combines with J gene TRBJ2-7; TRBD1 matches at 8 bases. From germline, CDR1 is SNHLY and CDR2 FYNNEI. CDR3 length: 15 residues. The V segment lost 1 base and the J segment 5 bases; nucleotides outside the gene matches: 7. CDR3 DNA: TGTGCCAGCAGTGAAGATGGGGGACAGGTCGACGAGCAGTACTTC. Protein product: CASSEDGGQVDEQYF.

The rearrangement joins TRBV27 to TRBJ1-1, with a tentative D call TRBD1 (6 bases). Per the germline V gene, CDR1 is MNHEY and CDR2 is SMNVEV (reference sequence). Deletions cut 6 bases from V and 3 bases from J, with 11 bases between. The CDR3 sequence is 13 residues long. The DNA for the CDR3 is TGTGCCAGCAGCCGACAGGAGTACACTGAAGCTTTCTTT. Its translation: CASSRQEYTEAFF.

The genes are TRBV7-9 and TRBJ2-3; D is perhaps TRBD1 (6 bases). Trimming removed 8 bases from V and 2 bases from J, with 23 bases in between. The CDR3 extends over 17 amino acids. The germline V gene encodes CDR1 SEHNR and CDR2 FQNEAQ (reference sequence). In nucleotides, the CDR3 is TGTGCCAGCGGCAGGGGTGAGGTAGCGCCTTACACAGATACGCAGTATTTT. Amino acid sequence: CASGRGEVAPYTDTQYF.